The 24 T cell receptor beta chains given below trace back to one sample, sequenced in a study of T cell responses to AZD1222 COVID-19 vaccine. Assay: immunoSEQ multiplex PCR; the TCRdb copy retains only in-frame clones and omits some. The profile shows more than 80,000 clones, approximately 91% of them singletons. The specimen was peripheral blood, collected on day 0 of AZD1222 vaccination. The receptors stem from an adult in good health.

The chain links TRBV27 to TRBJ2-6; the D call may be TRBD1 or TRBD2 (6 bases each). There are 17 residues in the CDR3. Germline CDR1 is MNHEY and CDR2 is SMNVEV (reference sequence). The ends were cut back, 5 bases at V and 0 bases at J, with 14 bases in the middle. The CDR3 loop is CASSRVKGGSGANVLTF. CDR3 coding DNA: TGTGCCAGCAGTAGGGTCAAGGGGGGCTCTGGGGCCAACGTCCTGACTTTC.

The chain joins TRBV19 to TRBJ1-2; 7 nucleotides match TRBD1. J lost 7 bases, V lost 10 bases, and 15 bases had no gene match. CDR3 length equals 14 residues. In germline, CDR1 is LNHDA, CDR2 SQIVND (reference sequence). Written as DNA, the CDR3 is TGTGCCACATGGGGACAGAGCAAGAGTGGTGGCTACACCTTC. Translation: CATWGQSKSGGYTF.

The rearrangement uses TRBV12-3 or TRBV12-4 and TRBJ2-3, with D hard to call. This CDR3 has 12 amino acids. The ends were cut back, 3 bases at V and 6 bases at J, with 7 bases in the middle. CDR3 in DNA: TGTGCCAGCAGTTTTTACACGGATACGCAGTATTTT. This encodes CASSFYTDTQYF.

The chain joins TRBV4-1 to TRBJ2-7; 9 nucleotides agree with TRBD1. With 3 bases clipped from V and 2 bases from J, the junction kept 2 bases outside the gene matches. This CDR3 is 14 amino acids long. Germline V gene data show CDR1 as MGHRA and CDR2 as YSYEKL. CDR3 DNA sequence: TGCGCCAGCAGCCACGGGACAGGGACCTACGAGCAGTACTTC. It translates to CASSHGTGTYEQYF.

This chain links TRBV4-1 with TRBJ2-1, with a weak D call TRBD1 (5 bases). The V end was cut by 0 bases, the J end by 8 bases, with 20 bases between. CDR3 size: 17 residues. Germline-derived CDR1 and CDR2 are MGHRA and YSYEKL. CDR3 in DNA: TGCGCCAGCAGCCAAGATAGGGGCCGTTCAGCACGTTATGAGCAGTTCTTC. It specifies CASSQDRGRSARYEQFF.

The V and J genes are TRBV19 and TRBJ1-2; 8 bases line up with TRBD1. The ends lost 3 bases at V and 5 bases at J; junction bases unmatched: 8. Germline CDR1 reads LNHDA; CDR2 reads SQIVND (reference sequence). The CDR3 sequence is 15 residues long. Here the CDR3 DNA reads TGTGCCAGTAGTATGGTAGGACAGGGTATTTATGGCTACACCTTC. Translated, it gives CASSMVGQGIYGYTF.

The chain is built from TRBV6-5 and TRBJ1-2, with D maybe TRBD1 (5 bases). The germline gives CDR1 MNHEY, CDR2 SVGAGI. The length of the CDR3 is 13 residues. Trimming cost V 2 bases and J 2 bases, with 6 bases left between them. CDR3: CASSYQGNYGYTF. CDR3 sequence (DNA): TGTGCCAGCAGTTACCAGGGAAACTATGGCTACACCTTC.

V gene TRBV20-1 combines with J gene TRBJ2-1; TRBD2 agrees at 7 bases. V was pared by 6 bases and J by 1 base, with 9 bases of the junction left unmatched. Germline V gene sequence: CDR1 DFQATT, CDR2 SNEGSKA (reference sequence). The CDR3 spans 15 residues. This CDR3 is CSASGNSGSYNEQFF. The CDR3 DNA sequence: TGCAGTGCCAGTGGGAATAGCGGGTCCTACAATGAGCAGTTCTTC.

The CDR3 is CASRMTGGHYGYTF. CDR3 nucleotides: TGTGCCAGCAGGATGACAGGGGGCCACTATGGCTACACCTTC. The chain is built from TRBV2 and TRBJ1-2, with TRBD1 matching over 10 bases. The CDR3 is 14 amino acids. With 6 bases clipped from V and 3 bases from J, the junction kept 4 bases outside the gene matches. Germline CDR1 reads SNHLY; CDR2 reads FYNNEI.

The chain joins TRBV2 to TRBJ1-5, with D hard to call. The germline V gene encodes CDR1 SNHLY and CDR2 FYNNEI. The CDR3 is made up of 15 amino acids. Trimming shortened V by 3 bases and J by 0 bases, and 9 bases separated the two germline ends. The DNA for the CDR3 is TGTGCCAGCAGTGATCAGTTAGCTAGCAATCAGCCCCAGCATTTT. It specifies CASSDQLASNQPQHF.

The table lists this clone with a few counts. This sequence joins TRBV5-1 and TRBJ2-7; the match to TRBD1 covers 7 bases. Germline V lookup: CDR1 SGHRS, CDR2 YFSETQ. With V trimmed by 4 bases and J by 5 bases, 9 bases remained unmatched. CDR3 length equals 14 residues. CDR3: CASSVFGTDNEQYF. The CDR3, as DNA: TGCGCCAGCAGCGTTTTCGGGACAGACAACGAGCAGTACTTC. The whole variable domain, remainder taken from reference TRBV5-1 and TRBJ2-7, is KAGVTQTPRYLIKTRGQQVTLSCSPISGHRSVSWYQQTPGQGLQFLFEYFSETQRNKGNFPGRFSGRQFSNSRSEMNVSTLELGDSALYLCASSVFGTDNEQYFGPGTRLTVT.

The gene calls are TRBV9 and TRBJ1-4, with D possibly TRBD1 on 5 matching bases. Trimming cost V 4 bases and J 8 bases, with 18 bases left between them. Germline lookup yields CDR1 SGDLS and CDR2 YYNGEE. The CDR3 totals 15 residues. CDR3 amino acids: CASSPGTSGSEKLFF. The CDR3 DNA sequence: TGTGCCAGCAGCCCGGGGACCTCTGGATCGGAAAAACTGTTTTTT.

The V and J genes are TRBV23-1 and TRBJ2-3; D is ambiguous. TRBV23-1 qualifies as an ORF whose function is uncertain. There are 18 residues in the CDR3. Trimming stripped 4 bases from V and 3 bases from J, with 23 bases between. CDR3 sequence: CASSLALTDLTNTDTQYF. The DNA for the CDR3 is TGCGCCAGCAGTCTTGCCCTAACAGATCTTACGAATACAGATACGCAGTATTTT.

This chain links TRBV19 with TRBJ2-7, with 8 bases matching TRBD2. V lost 0 bases and J lost 1; bases outside the gene matches: 2. This CDR3 contains 15 residues. Germline CDR1 reads LNHDA; CDR2 reads SQIVND (reference sequence). The CDR3: CASSIELAVSYEQYF. The DNA of the CDR3 is TGTGCCAGTAGTATAGAACTAGCGGTGTCCTACGAGCAGTACTTC.

The CDR3 reads CASSPTLLRTEAFF. CDR3 nucleotide sequence: TGTGCCAGCAGCCCGACCCTTTTGAGGACTGAAGCTTTCTTT. The chain combines TRBV6-5 with TRBJ1-1; D is unresolved. Trimming left V 6 bases short and J 5 bases short, with 16 bases between. The CDR3 is 14 residues long. Germline CDR1 and CDR2: MNHEY and SVGAGI.

J is TRBJ2-7 and V is TRBV25-1; unclear D gene. The CDR3 extends over 12 amino acids. V was clipped by 4 bases and J by 0 bases, with 4 bases between them. Per germline, CDR1 MGHDK and CDR2 SYGVNS. The CDR3 DNA sequence: TGTGCCAGCAGTGTCTCCTCCTACGAGCAGTACTTC. Translation gives CASSVSSYEQYF.

This sequence joins TRBV5-1 and TRBJ1-2; no definite D call. This CDR3 is 14 amino acids long. The germline gives CDR1 SGHRS, CDR2 YFSETQ. V dropped 0 bases and J dropped 6 bases, with 12 bases sitting between them. The DNA of the CDR3 is TGCGCCAGCAGCTTGGCCGGGGAAGGGAATGGCTACACCTTC. This encodes CASSLAGEGNGYTF.

The V call is TRBV20-1, the J call TRBJ2-1, with D perhaps matching TRBD2 (5 bases). The V gene's germline CDR1 is DFQATT and CDR2 SNEGSKA (reference sequence). This CDR3 has 14 residues. V gave up 3 bases and J gave up 3 bases, with 12 bases separating them. The DNA of the CDR3 is TGCAGTGCTAGTAGCGCGGTCCACTACAATGAGCAGTTCTTC. This translates into CSASSAVHYNEQFF.

This clone is a singleton in its sample. The chain recombines TRBV4-1 with TRBJ1-6; D possibly corresponds to TRBD1 (6 bases). The CDR3 extends over 15 amino acids. V lost 2 bases and J 9 bases, leaving 14 bases between the germline ends. The germline CDR1 and CDR2 sequences are MGHRA and YSYEKL. This CDR3 reads CASSQFQQGFSPLHF. DNA of the CDR3: TGCGCCAGCAGCCAATTCCAACAGGGATTTTCACCCCTCCACTTT.

V usage is TRBV12-3 or TRBV12-4 and J usage is TRBJ1-2; 10 bases line up with TRBD1. This CDR3 comprises 13 residues. J was trimmed by 8 bases and V by 4 bases; bases with no gene match: 4. CDR3 coding DNA: TGTGCCAGCAGTTGGACAGGGGGTGGGGGCTACACCTTC. Its protein is CASSWTGGGGYTF.

This sequence joins TRBV5-5 and TRBJ2-7, with 10 bases matching TRBD1. Looked up from germline, CDR1 is SGHKS and CDR2 is YYEKEE (reference sequence). V dropped 4 bases and J dropped 5; count of bases not matched to a gene: 6. This CDR3 contains 14 residues. CDR3 region: CASSAGQGWDEQYF. CDR3 bases: TGTGCCAGCAGCGCGGGACAGGGGTGGGACGAGCAGTACTTC.

J is TRBJ2-7 and V is TRBV27, with D possibly matching TRBD2 (5 bases). The CDR3 has 13 residues. Trimming shortened V by 3 bases and J by 7 bases, and 13 bases separated the two germline ends. The germline V gene has CDR1 MNHEY and CDR2 SMNVEV (reference sequence). The CDR3 nucleotides are TGTGCCAGCAGTTTGAGGGCTAGCCCAGAGCAGTACTTC. Protein: CASSLRASPEQYF.

The chain joins TRBV5-1 to TRBJ1-1; possibly TRBD1 for D (6 bases). The CDR3 sequence is 14 residues long. Germline loops: CDR1 SGHRS, CDR2 YFSETQ. Trimming took off 4 bases at V and 3 bases at J, with 13 bases between the two ends. The CDR3 region is CASSQHRVDTEAFF. The DNA for the CDR3 is TGCGCCAGCAGCCAGCACAGGGTGGACACTGAAGCTTTCTTT. Combining the CDR3 with reference TRBV5-1 and TRBJ1-1 gives the whole variable domain KAGVTQTPRYLIKTRGQQVTLSCSPISGHRSVSWYQQTPGQGLQFLFEYFSETQRNKGNFPGRFSGRQFSNSRSEMNVSTLELGDSALYLCASSQHRVDTEAFFGQGTRLTVV.

The chain employs TRBV28 and TRBJ1-2; D ambiguous. The CDR3 is 11 residues long. V lost 3 bases, J lost 8 bases, and 7 bases lay in between. The germline gives CDR1 MDHEN, CDR2 SYDVKM. CDR3 in amino acids: CASSFSGGYTF. The CDR3 DNA reads as TGTGCCAGCAGTTTCTCGGGAGGCTACACCTTC.